This section outlines one TCR beta chain sequence together with its context. This entry is derived from a study of cytomegalovirus exposure and HLA in healthy donors. Primers: 60 Vbeta forward and 13 Jbeta reverse. Method: immunoSEQ multiplex PCR; TCRdb's copy keeps in-frame clones and lacks some. The top ten clones hold roughly 1.4% of a sample with 150,000 to 200,000 clones, 70% to 80% of them seen once. After removal of 1 base from V and 4 bases from J, the junction contained 3 bases not matched to a gene. This CDR3 is 18 amino acids long. Germline CDR1 reads LGHNA; CDR2 reads YNFKEQ. V and J are TRBV4-2 and TRBJ2-2; 16 bases match TRBD2. Sequenced input: PBMCs. The clonotype originates from a girl aged 10 to 17 in good health and CMV-seropositive. The chain's CDR3 is CASSQAGLAGGFTGELFF. CDR3 sequence (DNA): TGTGCCAGCAGCCAAGCGGGACTAGCGGGGGGGTTCACCGGGGAGCTGTTTTTT.